Shown below are 31 T cell receptor beta chains from a single sample sequenced in a study of shared clonotypes between healthy human individuals. Sequenced by immunoSEQ multiplex PCR; TCRdb stores in-frame clones only, minus some. The table includes millions of clones, around 95% detected once. Sequenced material: naive CD4+ T cells sorted from blood. Subset reported: CD45RA+ positively selected. These receptors came from a man in his late teens or twenties in good health.

The V call is TRBV6-1, the J call TRBJ2-7; 8 bases match TRBD1. V was clipped by 6 bases and J by 0 bases; unmatched bases: 4. CDR1 is MNHNS and CDR2 is SASEGT in the germline V gene. CDR3 length equals 14 residues. This CDR3 is CASRLQGVSYEQYF. Here the CDR3 DNA reads TGTGCCAGCAGATTACAGGGGGTCTCCTACGAGCAGTACTTC.

This chain connects TRBV5-1 to TRBJ2-5, with D uncertain. The CDR3 contains 12 residues. Deletions cut 2 bases from V and 9 bases from J, with 11 bases between. The germline CDR1 and CDR2 sequences are SGHRS and YFSETQ. CDR3 sequence (DNA): TGCGCCAGCAGCTTAGAGGAAAGGGCCCAGTACTTC. As protein: CASSLEERAQYF.

The chain has TRBV30 and TRBJ1-4; D gene uncertain. V lost 3 bases to trimming and J lost 7 bases, with 18 bases between them. Germline-derived CDR1 and CDR2 are GTSNPN and SVGIG (reference sequence). CDR3 length: 15 residues. The CDR3 is CAWSRRSGRAEKLFF. Written as DNA, the CDR3 is TGTGCCTGGAGCCGACGGAGTGGACGGGCTGAAAAACTGTTTTTT.

The chain uses TRBV6-1 and TRBJ2-1; D gene unclear. Germline V gives CDR1 MNHNS, CDR2 SASEGT. V was trimmed by 7 bases and J by 7 bases, leaving 8 bases between them. This CDR3 comprises 11 residues. CDR3: CASTVWNEQFF. The CDR3 DNA reads TGTGCCAGCACGGTGTGGAATGAGCAGTTCTTC.

This rearrangement joins TRBV2 to TRBJ2-5; TRBD2 aligns across 8 bases. The CDR3 loop spans 14 amino acids. CDR1 is SNHLY, CDR2 FYNNEI, per germline. J lost 9 bases, V lost 10 bases, and 16 bases had no gene match. The CDR3 reads CATFTPSAGEAQYF. As DNA, the CDR3 is TGTGCCACCTTTACCCCCTCAGCGGGGGAGGCCCAGTACTTC.

About this clone itself: Other DNA sequences in the sample encode the same CDR3. V is TRBV2 and J is TRBJ2-5; D remains unclear. Germline assignment: CDR1 SNHLY and CDR2 FYNNEI. The V end was cut by 1 base, the J end by 5 bases, with 2 bases between. The CDR3 consists of 11 residues. The CDR3 reads CASSEGETQYF. CDR3 nucleotides: TGTGCCAGCAGTGAAGGGGAGACCCAGTACTTC. Full variable domain (rest looked up from reference TRBV2 and TRBJ2-5): EPEVTQTPSHQVTQMGQEVILRCVPISNHLYFYWYRQILGQKVEFLVSFYNNEISEKSEIFDDQFSVERPDGSNFTLKIRSTKLEDSAMYFCASSEGETQYFGPGTRLLVL.

A word on this clone: Other nucleotide sequences in the sample specify the same CDR3. This chain uses TRBV5-1 with TRBJ1-3; 9 bases agree with TRBD1. The germline V gene encodes CDR1 SGHRS and CDR2 YFSETQ. The CDR3 is made up of 14 amino acids. With V trimmed by 4 bases and J by 4 bases, 3 bases remained unmatched. CDR3 region: CASSPGTGGNTIYF. In nucleotides, the CDR3 is TGCGCCAGCAGCCCCGGGACAGGGGGAAACACCATATATTTT.

V is TRBV7-8 and J is TRBJ1-5, with TRBD1 matching 9 bases. Per the germline V gene, CDR1 is SGHVS and CDR2 is FQNEAQ. The CDR3 is made up of 14 amino acids. The V gene end was trimmed by 5 bases and the J gene end by 6 bases; junction bases not matched to a gene: 5. The CDR3 sequence is CASSEGQGFQPQHF. In DNA, the CDR3 is TGTGCCAGCAGCGAGGGACAGGGATTTCAGCCCCAGCATTTT.

The rearrangement joins TRBV2 to TRBJ2-2; 9 bases agree with TRBD2. The V gene's germline CDR1 is SNHLY and CDR2 FYNNEI. With 7 bases clipped from V and 0 bases from J, the junction kept 0 bases outside the gene matches. The CDR3 sequence is 14 residues long. The CDR3 nucleotides read TGTGCCAGCACTAGCGGGGCGAACACCGGGGAGCTGTTTTTT. Its protein product is CASTSGANTGELFF.

This clone was picked up one time. A read error may produce the germline difference seen at one junction end. The genes are TRBV6-1 and TRBJ1-6; TRBD1 is a possible D gene (5 bases). Germline V gene data show CDR1 as MNHNS and CDR2 as SASEGT. The CDR3 totals 16 residues. CDR3 in DNA: TGTGCCAGCAGTGCAACTCGACAGCTGAGTAATTCACCCTTCCACTTT. This codes for CASSATRQLSNSPFHF.

A remark on this clone: Since a much larger clone is just one base distant, this may be a read error. Distinct nucleotide sequences in the sample also encode this CDR3. The chain uses TRBV20-1 and TRBJ2-1; D is undetermined. Germline V gives CDR1 DFQATT, CDR2 SNEGSKA (reference sequence). There are 10 residues in the CDR3. The V end lost 0 bases, the J end lost 7 bases, and 1 base lay between the germline ends. The CDR3 spells CSARENEQFF. For the CDR3, the DNA is TGCAGTGCTAGAGAAAATGAGCAGTTCTTC.

The J gene is TRBJ1-6, the V gene TRBV7-3, with D possibly being TRBD1 (6 bases). Germline CDR1 reads SGHTA; CDR2 reads FQGTGA. The CDR3 has 14 residues. Between the trimmed V and J ends, which lost 4 bases and 15 bases, there was a span of 19 bases. As DNA, the CDR3 is TGTGCCAGCAGCTCACAGGGCATGGGTTCTATCCTCCACTTT. It translates to CASSSQGMGSILHF. Looking up the rest from reference TRBV7-3 and TRBJ1-6 gives the full variable domain: GAGVSQTPSNKVTEKGKYVELRCDPISGHTALYWYRQSLGQGPEFLIYFQGTGAADDSGLPNDRFFAVRPEGSVSTLKIQRTERGDSAVYLCASSSQGMGSILHFGNGTRLTVT.

The chain recombines TRBV6-1 with TRBJ2-5; 7 bases match TRBD1. Losses at the gene ends were 6 bases for V and 7 bases for J; bases not matched to a gene: 8. CDR1 and CDR2 from the germline V gene are MNHNS and SASEGT. The CDR3 is 13 amino acids. The chain's CDR3 is CASRTQQGRTQYF. The CDR3 DNA is TGTGCCAGCAGGACACAACAGGGGAGGACCCAGTACTTC.

The V gene is TRBV13, the J gene TRBJ1-1; D is undetermined. V was clipped by 2 bases and J by 1 base, with 8 bases between them. Germline CDR1 is PRHDT and CDR2 is FYEKMQ (reference sequence). The CDR3 has 14 residues. The CDR3 bases are TGTGCCAGCAGCTTAAGGGCAGGGAACACTGAAGCTTTCTTT. Its translation is CASSLRAGNTEAFF.

On this clone itself: Within the sample, other DNA sequences also encode this same CDR3. The chain joins TRBV10-3 to TRBJ2-1; D gene unclear. Germline-derived CDR1 and CDR2 are ENHRY and SYGVKD. This CDR3 is 11 amino acids long. With 3 bases removed from V and 10 bases from J, the gap between germline ends came to 7 bases. In nucleotides, the CDR3 is TGTGCCATCAGTGATTTAGGAGAGCAGTTCTTC. It codes for CAISDLGEQFF.

This chain joins TRBV18 and TRBJ2-1, with no clear D. V was shortened by 0 bases and J by 13 bases, with 13 bases between the two germline ends. Germline V gene sequence: CDR1 KGHSH, CDR2 LQKENI. The CDR3 runs to 13 residues. Here the CDR3 DNA reads TGTGCCAGCTCACCACCCGTCGTAGAGTTACAGTTCTTC. It is translated as CASSPPVVELQFF.

The chain joins TRBV5-1 to TRBJ2-1; D perhaps matches TRBD1 (5 bases). There are 13 residues in the CDR3. Per germline, CDR1 SGHRS and CDR2 YFSETQ. Trimming removed 3 bases from V and 5 bases from J, with 9 bases in between. The CDR3 loop reads CASSSDNDNEQFF. CDR3 sequence (DNA): TGCGCCAGCAGCTCGGACAATGACAATGAGCAGTTCTTC.

This clone occurred once. The CDR3: CAISESGGPGVETQYF. The CDR3, as DNA: TGTGCCATCAGTGAGTCTGGCGGCCCGGGGGTAGAGACCCAGTACTTC. V and J are TRBV10-3 and TRBJ2-5, with D maybe TRBD2 (6 bases). From germline, CDR1 is ENHRY and CDR2 SYGVKD. With 0 bases removed from V and 4 bases from J, the gap between germline ends came to 15 bases. This CDR3 spans 16 amino acids.

This rearrangement joins TRBV12-5 to TRBJ2-1; 9 bases agree with TRBD1. The germline gives CDR1 LGHNT, CDR2 FRNRAP. The CDR3 is 17 residues long. V shed 0 bases, J shed 5 bases, and the junction held 8 bases outside the gene matches. The CDR3 sequence: CASGLVLGQGIDNEQFF. The CDR3 nucleotides are TGTGCTAGTGGTTTGGTATTGGGACAGGGAATAGACAATGAGCAGTTCTTC.

The genes are TRBV12-5 and TRBJ2-3, with TRBD1 matching over 7 bases. The germline gives CDR1 LGHNT, CDR2 FRNRAP. V dropped 3 bases and J dropped 0; count of bases not matched to a gene: 3. The length of the CDR3 is 15 residues. CDR3 loop: CASGFGTDSTDTQYF. In DNA, the CDR3 is TGTGCTAGTGGTTTTGGGACAGATAGCACAGATACGCAGTATTTT.

The chain carries TRBV28 and TRBJ1-5; tentatively, D is TRBD1 (6 bases). Per the germline V gene, CDR1 is MDHEN and CDR2 is SYDVKM. The V and J ends lost 7 bases and 7 bases respectively, with 20 bases between them. This CDR3 comprises 15 residues. The CDR3 sequence: CASTPGGKMSQPQHF. CDR3 nucleotides: TGTGCCAGCACCCCTGGGGGCAAAATGAGCCAGCCCCAGCATTTT.

The rearrangement links TRBV19 to TRBJ1-4; 8 nucleotides line up with TRBD1. J lost 7 bases, V lost 4 bases, and 5 bases had no gene match. Germline lookup yields CDR1 LNHDA and CDR2 SQIVND (reference sequence). The CDR3 is 14 amino acids. The CDR3 nucleotides are TGTGCCAGTAGTACTGCCAGGGGGCCTGAAAAACTGTTTTTT. Its translation is CASSTARGPEKLFF.

This chain uses TRBV10-3 with TRBJ2-5, with 9 bases fitting TRBD1. Germline CDR1 reads ENHRY; CDR2 reads SYGVKD. There are 13 residues in the CDR3. J gave up 5 bases and V 10 bases, and 8 bases lay outside the gene matches. The CDR3 loop is CATRDRVGETQYF. CDR3 sequence (DNA): TGTGCCACACGGGACAGGGTGGGGGAGACCCAGTACTTC.

This clone has only a few counts. J is TRBJ2-5 and V is TRBV19, with D unclear. V shed 5 bases and J shed 7 bases, with 17 bases lying between them. Germline CDR1 reads LNHDA; CDR2 reads SQIVND (reference sequence). The CDR3 is 14 amino acids. Here the CDR3 DNA reads TGTGCCAGTAGTCCTGACTGGTCCCCGGGGACCCAGTACTTC. It translates to CASSPDWSPGTQYF.

The CDR3 spells CASSQEPSGTGELFF. CDR3 coding DNA: TGCGCCAGCAGCCAAGAACCTAGCGGCACCGGGGAGCTGTTTTTT. V and J are TRBV4-3 and TRBJ2-2; 7 positions agree with TRBD2. After removal of 0 bases from V and 4 bases from J, the junction contained 2 bases not matched to a gene. The germline gives CDR1 LGHNA, CDR2 YSLEER. The CDR3 spans 15 residues.

The rearrangement uses TRBV28 and TRBJ2-1; 12 nucleotides agree with TRBD2. CDR3 size: 15 residues. The germline gives CDR1 MDHEN, CDR2 SYDVKM. With 7 bases clipped from V and 7 bases from J, the junction kept 8 bases outside the gene matches. CDR3 in DNA: TGTGCCAGCAATCTCCTAGCGGGGGGGCTTAATGAGCAGTTCTTC. The encoded protein is CASNLLAGGLNEQFF.

The chain carries TRBV5-5 and TRBJ1-2, with D tentatively TRBD1 (6 bases). V shed 0 bases and J shed 5 bases, with 14 bases lying between them. The germline V gene has CDR1 SGHKS and CDR2 YYEKEE (reference sequence). The CDR3 is 15 residues long. The CDR3 loop reads CASSLGTATPYGYTF. The DNA for the CDR3 is TGTGCCAGCAGCTTGGGGACAGCCACACCTTATGGCTACACCTTC.

V and J are TRBV27 and TRBJ2-7; possibly TRBD1 for D (5 bases). Germline-derived CDR1 and CDR2 are MNHEY and SMNVEV (reference sequence). The CDR3 loop spans 14 amino acids. V gave up 1 base and J gave up 0 bases, with 7 bases separating them. CDR3 in amino acids: CASSLWQGSYEQYF. In DNA form, the CDR3 reads TGTGCCAGCAGTTTATGGCAGGGCTCCTACGAGCAGTACTTC.

The V and J genes are TRBV6-1 and TRBJ2-1, with 14 bases that match TRBD2. Trimming at V came to 8 bases and at J to 9 bases, leaving 9 bases not matched to a gene. The length of the CDR3 is 15 residues. Looked up from germline, CDR1 is MNHNS and CDR2 is SASEGT. This CDR3 reads CASHLGTSGRGEQFF. The CDR3 coding sequence is TGTGCCAGCCATCTGGGGACTAGCGGGAGAGGTGAGCAGTTCTTC.

The chain combines TRBV30 with TRBJ2-7, with 12 nucleotides matching TRBD2. J lost 7 bases, V lost 8 bases, and 15 bases had no gene match. The CDR3 is 15 residues long. The V gene's germline CDR1 is GTSNPN and CDR2 SVGIG (reference sequence). The CDR3, as DNA: TGTGCCGGAATCCCTAGCGGGGGGGCTTCGAGGGAGCAGTACTTC. As protein: CAGIPSGGASREQYF.

The chain links TRBV5-4 to TRBJ2-4, with 9 bases identical to TRBD1. After removal of 4 bases from V and 9 bases from J, the junction contained 8 bases not matched to a gene. This CDR3 has 14 residues. Per germline, CDR1 SGHNT and CDR2 YYREEE (reference sequence). CDR3 region: CASSPDRGNTIQYF. The CDR3 nucleotides read TGTGCCAGCAGCCCCGACAGGGGGAACACCATTCAGTACTTC.